These 21 T cell receptor beta chains share one sample of origin, sequenced in a study of memory B cells and T cells in multiple sclerosis. Clones were read by immunoSEQ multiplex PCR, and TCRdb kept only the in-frame ones, dropping some. The sample shows 40,000 to 50,000 clones, about four fifths of them seen only once. These receptors' antigens are unknown. Separate sequencing covered autoproliferating (CFSE-dim) and non-proliferating (CFSE-high) T cells from stimulus-free culture. Pooled replicate wells came from 5x10^7 CFSE-labeled PBMCs cultured less than 8 days without stimulus. The sequenced material came from PBMCs from blood kept in culture. The receptors shown here come from a human donor with multiple sclerosis.

This chain connects TRBV7-2 to TRBJ2-1, with 8 nucleotides matching TRBD2. Germline CDR1 is SGHTA and CDR2 is FQGNSA. The CDR3 runs 18 residues. V was pared by 1 base and J by 8 bases, with 16 bases of the junction left unmatched. Here the CDR3 reads CASSLVPIPLAGRDEQFF. The DNA of the CDR3 is TGTGCCAGCAGCTTAGTTCCCATTCCCCTAGCGGGTAGAGATGAGCAGTTCTTC.

The genes are TRBV4-1 and TRBJ1-5; perhaps TRBD1 as D (6 bases). This CDR3 is 15 amino acids long. Trimming pared 5 bases from V and 4 bases from J, leaving 15 bases between. From germline, CDR1 is MGHRA and CDR2 YSYEKL. In DNA form, the CDR3 reads TGCGCCAGCAGCTACCAGGGGCAGGGGAATCAGCCCCAGCATTTT. Amino acids: CASSYQGQGNQPQHF.

This chain links TRBV5-4 with TRBJ1-2, with D perhaps TRBD1 (6 bases). The germline V gene encodes CDR1 SGHNT and CDR2 YYREEE (reference sequence). The CDR3 has 15 amino acids. Trimming stripped 0 bases from V and 3 bases from J, with 12 bases between. The CDR3 coding sequence is TGTGCCAGCAGCTTGGATGCAGGGGCCGACTATGGCTACACCTTC. It specifies CASSLDAGADYGYTF.

The chain carries TRBV30 and TRBJ2-7; 8 nucleotides line up with TRBD1. The V gene end was trimmed by 2 bases and the J gene end by 3 bases; junction bases not matched to a gene: 6. Germline V gene data show CDR1 as GTSNPN and CDR2 as SVGIG (reference sequence). The CDR3 loop spans 14 amino acids. CDR3 DNA: TGTGCCTGGAGTCCCAGGACAGGGCTCTACGAGCAGTACTTC. This gives the protein CAWSPRTGLYEQYF.

V usage is TRBV30 and J usage is TRBJ1-2, with TRBD1 as a possible D gene (6 bases). This CDR3 region has 11 residues. Trimming cost V 8 bases and J 2 bases, with 9 bases left between them. CDR1 GTSNPN and CDR2 SVGIG come from the germline V gene (reference sequence). CDR3 sequence: CAGQTNYGYTF. The DNA of the CDR3 is TGTGCCGGACAGACAAACTATGGCTACACCTTC.

This chain joins TRBV7-9 and TRBJ1-2; the D is unclear. V shed 11 bases and J shed 2 bases, with 21 bases lying between them. The CDR3 covers 15 residues. Germline-derived CDR1 and CDR2 are SEHNR and FQNEAQ (reference sequence). Written as DNA, the CDR3 is TGTGCCGTTGGGGAGCTTGCGGCGGACAACTATGGCTACACCTTC. It codes for CAVGELAADNYGYTF.

The chain recombines TRBV6-5 with TRBJ1-2; D may be TRBD1 (6 bases). The CDR3 length is 15 residues. Germline CDR1 MNHEY, CDR2 SVGAGI. V lost 0 bases and J 7 bases, leaving 15 bases between the germline ends. CDR3 in DNA: TGTGCCAGCAGTTACTCGAGGGCGGGGGCCGGTGGCTACACCTTC. Translation gives CASSYSRAGAGGYTF.

The J gene is TRBJ2-5, the V gene TRBV29-1; no clear D gene. This CDR3 is 12 amino acids long. The germline V gene has CDR1 SQVTM and CDR2 ANQGSEA. Trimming cost V 7 bases and J 2 bases, with 11 bases left between them. CDR3: CSASTSQETQYF. CDR3 sequence (DNA): TGCAGCGCGTCAACGTCTCAAGAGACCCAGTACTTC.

For the CDR3, the DNA is TGTGCCAGTAGTTCAGGGACAGGGGACATGAACACTGAAGCTTTCTTT. Protein sequence: CASSSGTGDMNTEAFF. The gene calls are TRBV19 and TRBJ1-1, with 10 nucleotides matching TRBD1. The CDR3 extends over 16 amino acids. CDR1 LNHDA and CDR2 SQIVND come from the germline V gene (reference sequence). V lost 5 bases, J lost 0 bases, and 6 bases stayed unmatched.

This rearrangement joins TRBV25-1 to TRBJ1-2, with 7 positions matching TRBD1. J lost 0 bases, V lost 7 bases, and 11 bases had no gene match. The CDR3 extends over 16 amino acids. Germline CDR1 is MGHDK and CDR2 is SYGVNS. This CDR3 is CASKPMGQLANYGYTF. In nucleotides, the CDR3 is TGTGCCAGCAAACCCATGGGACAGCTAGCTAACTATGGCTACACCTTC.

Remarks on this clone: The same CDR3 is also encoded by other DNA sequences in this sample. V gene TRBV15 combines with J gene TRBJ2-3, with TRBD1 as a possible D gene (6 bases). V was clipped by 1 base and J by 2 bases, with 10 bases between them. Germline V gene lookup returns CDR1 LNHNV and CDR2 YYDKDF (reference sequence). This CDR3 has 15 amino acids. In DNA, the CDR3 is TGTGCCACCAGCAGAGCACAGGGAACCACAGATACGCAGTATTTT. Its protein is CATSRAQGTTDTQYF.

The chain links TRBV5-1 to TRBJ1-2, with 8 nucleotides matching TRBD1. Germline trimming cut 2 bases from V and 7 bases from J; bases unmatched to any gene: 10. The CDR3 length is 15 residues. Germline V gene data show CDR1 as SGHRS and CDR2 as YFSETQ. This CDR3 is CASSLETGDRPGYTF. The CDR3 nucleotides read TGCGCCAGCAGCTTAGAGACAGGGGACCGGCCTGGCTACACCTTC.

This clone was seen just once. The chain combines TRBV7-8 with TRBJ2-2; D unclear. From germline, CDR1 is SGHVS and CDR2 FQNEAQ. The V gene lost 7 bases and the J gene lost 0 bases, with 9 bases spanning the gap. The CDR3 has 14 residues. The CDR3 region is CASKVNANTGELFF. The CDR3, as DNA: TGTGCCAGCAAGGTGAATGCGAACACCGGGGAGCTGTTTTTT.

CDR3 DNA: TGTGCCAGCAGCTCGCAGGACCTAGCCAAAAACATTCAGTACTTC. Translated, it gives CASSSQDLAKNIQYF. The chain joins TRBV5-4 to TRBJ2-4; D is ambiguous. Trimming pared 3 bases from V and 0 bases from J, leaving 10 bases between. The CDR3 is 15 residues long. Germline V gene sequence: CDR1 SGHNT, CDR2 YYREEE (reference sequence).

This chain joins TRBV6-1 and TRBJ2-3, with D hard to call. V gave up 9 bases and J gave up 2 bases, with 12 bases separating them. There are 13 residues in the CDR3. Germline CDR1 MNHNS, CDR2 SASEGT. This CDR3 reads CASRLSSTDTQYF. The CDR3 DNA reads TGTGCCAGTAGACTGTCCTCCACAGATACGCAGTATTTT.

The chain is built from TRBV4-1 and TRBJ1-2; 8 bases agree with TRBD1. J was trimmed by 7 bases and V by 2 bases; bases with no gene match: 9. The germline V gene has CDR1 MGHRA and CDR2 YSYEKL. The CDR3 has 15 amino acids. CDR3 sequence (DNA): TGCGCCAGCAGCCAAAGTGGGAGGACAGGGATTGGCTACACCTTC. It is translated as CASSQSGRTGIGYTF.

This clone was observed a few times. The chain has TRBV19 and TRBJ2-4; 9 nucleotides align to TRBD1. The CDR3 has 16 amino acids. Germline trimming cut 6 bases from V and 3 bases from J; bases unmatched to any gene: 9. The V gene's germline CDR1 is LNHDA and CDR2 SQIVND (reference sequence). CDR3 sequence reads: CASSLGQGSGKNIQYF. The CDR3 DNA follows: TGTGCCAGTAGCCTCGGACAGGGGTCGGGCAAAAACATTCAGTACTTC.

The V call is TRBV6-5, the J call TRBJ2-3, with D unresolved. The V gene's germline CDR1 is MNHEY and CDR2 SVGAGI. V lost 5 bases to trimming and J lost 0 bases, with 9 bases between them. The CDR3 consists of 14 residues. The CDR3 nucleotides are TGTGCCAGCAGTCTGACGGTGAGCACAGATACGCAGTATTTT. Its translation is CASSLTVSTDTQYF.

The gene calls are TRBV9 and TRBJ2-7; 7 nucleotides agree with TRBD1. CDR3 length: 16 residues. The J segment lost 0 bases and the V segment lost 0 bases, leaving 6 bases of the junction unmatched. Germline V CDR1 and CDR2: SGDLS, YYNGEE. Written as DNA, the CDR3 is TGTGCCAGCAGCGTAGATGAAGGGGGCTACTCCTACGAGCAGTACTTC. Its protein product is CASSVDEGGYSYEQYF.

The gene calls are TRBV19 and TRBJ1-6, with D hard to call. The CDR3 loop spans 14 amino acids. Trimming took off 2 bases at V and 7 bases at J, with 9 bases between the two ends. Per the germline V gene, CDR1 is LNHDA and CDR2 is SQIVND (reference sequence). The CDR3 sequence: CASSIRAENSPLHF. For the CDR3, the DNA is TGTGCCAGTAGTATACGGGCAGAAAATTCACCCCTCCACTTT.

The genes are TRBV5-4 and TRBJ1-3, with 11 bases identical to TRBD1. Germline V gives CDR1 SGHNT, CDR2 YYREEE (reference sequence). J gave up 9 bases and V 1 base, and 6 bases lay outside the gene matches. The CDR3 covers 15 residues. The CDR3 sequence: CASSLRDRGVVTIYF. The CDR3 nucleotides are TGTGCCAGCAGCTTGAGGGACAGGGGGGTCGTCACCATATATTTT.